This T cell receptor beta chain emerged from a study of T cell responses to AZD1222 COVID-19 vaccine (dated by TCRdb to the early 2020s). A note on the overall study: A total of 233 trial participants underwent TCR sequencing, of whom 207 received two doses of AZD1222 and approximately 25 received two doses of the MenACWY control vaccine. Enrollment into the trials was organized by age into subgroups of 18-55, 56-69 and 70-plus years, and those subgroups contained roughly 140, 27 and 60 TCR-sequenced participants, respectively.

The V and J ends are trimmed by 4 bases and 0 bases, leaving 12 bases between them. From the germline V gene (reference sequence), CDR1 is SEHNR and CDR2 is FQNEAQ. Inclusive of the bounding cysteine and phenylalanine, the CDR3 is 16 residues long. Only the CDR3 region is kept as DNA, spanning 48 bases read in frame from base 1. This clone was recorded once. No cognate antigen has been identified for it. Per-base qualities were not stored, and no clone one base away is much larger. The CDR3 regions of human TCRbeta chains were analyzed by immunosequencing. Processing in the source paper ran as follows. TCRs in the repertoires were matched against a reference library of SARS-CoV-2-specific TCRs that had been generated with the MIRA antigen-specificity platform. Breadth was defined as the fraction of unique TCRs that were SARS-CoV-2-associated, and depth was defined as the fraction of total T cells that were SARS-CoV-2-associated. Using the MIRA data, every spike-specific TCR was mapped to the spike region that the TCR reacted to and assigned to either a CD4 or a CD8 class. Log10-transformed breadth and depth values were compared by one-way ANOVA with Sidak's multiple comparisons tests. In TCRdb, the immuneACCESS table is reduced to in-frame sequences with V and J assigned. These tables do not hold every clone; where another copy was compared, an unresolved V gene accounts for under half, and the others remain unexplained. That table is the source of V, J and clone size, and D and trimming were worked out from the DNA. The sample yields some 120,000 clones; approximately 85% were counted once. The top ten hold 3% to 4.5% of the sample.

The investigation overall reported the following: The 56-69-year group was small, and its depth increase did not reach significance, likely because of low power. Conclusions about previously exposed vaccinees are limited because only six or seven AZD1222 recipients were SARS-CoV-2 seropositive at baseline. Participants were mostly white British, with more females than males. The authors suggested clonal diversity may have been underestimated. Vaccine-associated CD4 TCRs spanned the whole spike protein, with dominant responses in regions 160-218 and 743-854. Reportedly, almost half of the unique spike-specific TCRs recognized epitopes lying outside the regions that are mutated in the B.1.351 and B.1.1.7 variants. Because no day 14 peak-response samples were available, repertoires were characterized only after the peak T cell response. After two AZD1222 doses, spike-specific TCR breadth and depth were significantly higher than at day 0 and than in MenACWY recipients.

This specimen's time point label, per the study, means: baseline before first vaccination. The treatment or condition label for this specimen denotes: meningococcal conjugate vaccine given as trial control. Vaccinee samples were obtained from the UK trials COV001 and COV002, which included a single-blind randomized controlled phase 2/3 trial of AZD1222 (ChAdOx1 nCoV-19) in healthy adults. For TCRbeta chain sequencing, PBMC samples from trial participants were taken at day 0 and at day 28 after the second dose. The sequencing here drew on peripheral blood, taken on day 0 of MenACWY control vaccination. This clonotype was sampled from an adult in good health. The chain couples TRBV7-9 to TRBJ1-4; the D gene assignment is ambiguous. This receptor carries the CDR3 CASSSGRPTTNEKLFF. The sequence in DNA is TGTGCCAGCAGCTCTGGACGGCCTACAACTAATGAAAAACTGTTTTTT.